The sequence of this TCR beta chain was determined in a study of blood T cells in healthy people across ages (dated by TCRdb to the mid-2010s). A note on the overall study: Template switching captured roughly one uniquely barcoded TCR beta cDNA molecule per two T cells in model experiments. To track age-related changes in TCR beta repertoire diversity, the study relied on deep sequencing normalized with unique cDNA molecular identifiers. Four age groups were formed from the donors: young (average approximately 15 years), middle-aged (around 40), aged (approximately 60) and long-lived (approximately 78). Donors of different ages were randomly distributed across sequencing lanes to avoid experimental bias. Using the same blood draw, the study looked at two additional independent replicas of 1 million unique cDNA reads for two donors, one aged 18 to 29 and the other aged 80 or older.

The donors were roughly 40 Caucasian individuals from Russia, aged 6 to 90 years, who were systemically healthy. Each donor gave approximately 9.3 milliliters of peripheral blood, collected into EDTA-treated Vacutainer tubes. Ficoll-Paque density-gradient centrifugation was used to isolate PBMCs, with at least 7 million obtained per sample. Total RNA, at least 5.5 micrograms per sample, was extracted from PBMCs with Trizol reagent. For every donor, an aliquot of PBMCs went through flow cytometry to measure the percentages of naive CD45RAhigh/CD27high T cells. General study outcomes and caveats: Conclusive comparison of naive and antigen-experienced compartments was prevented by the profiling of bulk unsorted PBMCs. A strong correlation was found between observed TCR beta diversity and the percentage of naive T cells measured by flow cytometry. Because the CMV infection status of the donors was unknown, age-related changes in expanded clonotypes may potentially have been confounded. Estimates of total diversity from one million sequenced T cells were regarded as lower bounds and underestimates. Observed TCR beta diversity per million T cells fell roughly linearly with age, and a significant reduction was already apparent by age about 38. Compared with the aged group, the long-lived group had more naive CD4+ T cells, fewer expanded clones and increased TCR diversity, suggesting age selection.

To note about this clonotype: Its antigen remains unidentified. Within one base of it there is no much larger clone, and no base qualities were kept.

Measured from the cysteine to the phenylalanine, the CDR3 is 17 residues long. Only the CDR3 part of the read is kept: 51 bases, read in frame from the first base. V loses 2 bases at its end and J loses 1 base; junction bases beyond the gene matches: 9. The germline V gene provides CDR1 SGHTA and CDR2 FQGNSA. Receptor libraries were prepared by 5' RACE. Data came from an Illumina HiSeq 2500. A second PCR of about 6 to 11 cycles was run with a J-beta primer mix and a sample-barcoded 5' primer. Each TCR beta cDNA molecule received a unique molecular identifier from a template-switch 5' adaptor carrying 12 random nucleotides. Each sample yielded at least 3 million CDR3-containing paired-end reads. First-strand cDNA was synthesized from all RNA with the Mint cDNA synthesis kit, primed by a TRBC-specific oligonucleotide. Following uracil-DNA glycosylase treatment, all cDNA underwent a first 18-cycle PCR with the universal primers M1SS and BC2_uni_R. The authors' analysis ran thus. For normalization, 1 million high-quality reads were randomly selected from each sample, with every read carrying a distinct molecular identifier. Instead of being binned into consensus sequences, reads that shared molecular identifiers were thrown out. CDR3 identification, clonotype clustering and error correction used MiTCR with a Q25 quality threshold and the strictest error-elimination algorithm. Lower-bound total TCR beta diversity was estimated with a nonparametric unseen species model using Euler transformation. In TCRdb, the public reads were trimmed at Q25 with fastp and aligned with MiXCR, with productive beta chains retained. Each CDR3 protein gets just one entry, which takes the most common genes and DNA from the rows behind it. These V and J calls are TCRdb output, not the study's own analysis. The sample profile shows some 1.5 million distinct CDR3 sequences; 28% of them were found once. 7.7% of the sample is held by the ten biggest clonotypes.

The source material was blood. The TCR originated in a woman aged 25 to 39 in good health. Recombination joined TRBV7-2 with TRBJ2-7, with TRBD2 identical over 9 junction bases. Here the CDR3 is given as CASSLRATSGPSYEQYF. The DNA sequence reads TGTGCCAGCAGCTTAAGGGCCACTAGCGGGCCATCCTACGAGCAGTACTTC.